This TCR beta chain was recorded in a study of siplizumab effects on memory and regulatory T cells. Each sample had around 9.1 x 10^4 TCR templates assayed. TCRdb's copy holds only in-frame clones and misses some; the assay was immunoSEQ multiplex PCR. The data contain thousands of clones, roughly 65% of them singletons. The CDR3 consists of 14 residues. Germline V gene data show CDR1 as LGHNT and CDR2 as FRNRAP. V was clipped by 6 bases and J by 4 bases, with 15 bases between them. This TCR was sampled from a human donor in good health. The sample consisted of effector memory CD8+ T cells sorted from blood. Subset of the sample: unstimulated CD8+ effector memory T cells. V usage is TRBV12-5 and J usage is TRBJ2-5; no reliable D call. CDR3 sequence reads: CASGPFGYGETQYF. DNA of the CDR3: TGTGCTAGTGGCCCTTTTGGGTATGGAGAGACCCAGTACTTC.